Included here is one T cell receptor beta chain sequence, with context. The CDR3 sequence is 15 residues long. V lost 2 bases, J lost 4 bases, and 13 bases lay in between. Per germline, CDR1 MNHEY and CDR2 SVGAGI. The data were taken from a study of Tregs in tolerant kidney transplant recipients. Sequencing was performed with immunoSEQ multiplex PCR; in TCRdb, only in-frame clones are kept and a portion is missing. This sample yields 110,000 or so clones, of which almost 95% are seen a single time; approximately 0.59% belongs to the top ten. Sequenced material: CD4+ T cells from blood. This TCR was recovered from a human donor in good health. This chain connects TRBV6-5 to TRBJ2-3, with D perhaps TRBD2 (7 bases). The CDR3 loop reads CASSYQGGASDTQYF. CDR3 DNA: TGTGCCAGCAGTTACCAAGGGGGGGCCTCAGATACGCAGTATTTT.